The TCR beta chain under discussion was sequenced for a study of post-analysis software for immune sequencing data. The study, taken as a whole, reports: A few TRBV segments occurring more often in patients than controls included TRBV5-6, TRBV5-1 and TRBV20-1. People with multiple sclerosis had a significantly lower normalized Chao1 diversity than controls did. Co-batched samples clustered tightly together by F measure.

Germline V gene data show CDR1 as LNHNV and CDR2 as YYDKDF (reference sequence). The CDR3 length is 15 residues. The germline V and J ends were trimmed by 5 bases and 5 bases, with 19 bases remaining between them. As to this clonotype: Antigen: not known. A much more abundant neighbour one base away suggests this may be a read error.

Unique molecular identifiers were carried by the TCR beta cDNA libraries. Hundreds of thousands of cDNA molecules came from about 1 to 10 million T cells. TCRdb reanalysed the PCR reads using MiXCR and keeps one entry per CDR3 protein. The sample includes 820,000 or so distinct CDR3 sequences, approximately 53% of them seen just once. The source of this sequence is a girl aged 5-17 years with multiple sclerosis. This chain connects TRBV15 to TRBJ2-7; D gene uncertain. Material for sequencing was blood. CDR3 protein: CATSRLGNYLDEQYF. CDR3 nucleotide sequence: TGTGCCACCAGCCGCCTGGGGAACTATTTGGACGAGCAGTACTTC.